This passage covers 24 T cell receptor beta chains from one sample sequenced in a study of blood T cell repertoires in COVID-19. The protocol was immunoSEQ multiplex PCR, while the TCRdb copy is restricted to in-frame clones and leaves out a portion. The data hold some 130,000 clones, with under 80% observed a single time. Sequenced material: peripheral blood. The receptors stem from a man at least 80 years old with acute or convalescent COVID-19.

CDR3 protein: CASSPVAGANNEQFF. In DNA form, the CDR3 reads TGTGCCAGCAGCCCAGTGGCAGGGGCAAATAATGAGCAGTTCTTC. The rearrangement joins TRBV5-4 to TRBJ2-1; D is perhaps TRBD1 (6 bases). Trimming removed 4 bases from V and 7 bases from J, with 18 bases in between. CDR3 length: 15 residues. Germline-derived CDR1 and CDR2 are SGHNT and YYREEE (reference sequence).

V gene TRBV24-1 combines with J gene TRBJ1-5, with D hard to call. Germline V gene sequence: CDR1 KGHDR, CDR2 SFDVKD. The CDR3 has 16 amino acids. The ends were cut back, 5 bases at V and 5 bases at J, with 18 bases in the middle. CDR3 amino acids: CATSAPPAETDQPQHF. In DNA, the CDR3 is TGTGCCACCAGTGCTCCCCCGGCGGAGACCGATCAGCCCCAGCATTTT.

The chain links TRBV3-1 (or the pseudogene TRBV3-2) to TRBJ2-5; D may be TRBD2 (6 bases). The CDR3 runs to 17 residues. The germline V and J ends were trimmed by 2 bases and 2 bases, with 18 bases remaining between them. Germline V gene sequence: CDR1 LGHDT, CDR2 YNNKEL (reference sequence). CDR3 loop: CASSQNKWGLAQETQYF. CDR3 nucleotide sequence: TGTGCCAGCAGCCAAAATAAATGGGGACTTGCTCAAGAGACCCAGTACTTC.

CDR3 region: CASSPKDRSTDTQYF. The CDR3 coding sequence is TGTGCCAGCTCACCGAAGGACAGAAGCACAGATACGCAGTATTTT. This chain joins TRBV18 and TRBJ2-3, with D possibly being TRBD1 (6 bases). Germline V gives CDR1 KGHSH, CDR2 LQKENI. Trimming cost V 3 bases and J 0 bases, with 10 bases left between them. The CDR3 extends over 15 amino acids.

This chain joins TRBV11-3 and TRBJ1-1; possibly TRBD1 for D (5 bases). Germline CDR1 reads SGHNT; CDR2 reads YENEEA. The CDR3 runs 14 residues. V gave up 0 bases and J gave up 7 bases, with 12 bases separating them. The CDR3, as DNA: TGTGCCAGCAGCTTAGAGGGGGGAAGGGGTGAAGCTTTCTTT. It codes for CASSLEGGRGEAFF.

The chain recombines TRBV5-6 with TRBJ1-5; D may be TRBD1 (6 bases). V was cut by 1 base and J by 2 bases, with 13 bases left in between. The CDR3 length is 16 residues. Germline CDR1 and CDR2: SGHDT and YYEEEE. The CDR3 loop is CASSLFPTGGNQPQHF. CDR3 DNA sequence: TGTGCCAGCAGCTTGTTTCCGACAGGCGGCAATCAGCCCCAGCATTTT.

The chain is built from TRBV3-1 (or the pseudogene TRBV3-2) and TRBJ2-4, with D unresolved. V lost 11 bases and J 4 bases, leaving 6 bases between the germline ends. This CDR3 is built from 10 residues. Germline assignment: CDR1 LGHDT and CDR2 YNNKEL (reference sequence). The CDR3 region is CALTKNIQYF. For the CDR3, the DNA is TGTGCCCTCACAAAAAACATTCAGTACTTC.

The J gene is TRBJ1-3, the V gene TRBV28; D remains ambiguous. This CDR3 region has 13 residues. Trimming shortened V by 3 bases and J by 4 bases, and 7 bases separated the two germline ends. Looked up from germline, CDR1 is MDHEN and CDR2 is SYDVKM. CDR3 nucleotides: TGTGCCAGCAGTTTTTCCCGGGGAAACACCATATATTTT. It translates to CASSFSRGNTIYF.

This clone was detected once. This rearrangement joins TRBV3-1 (or the pseudogene TRBV3-2) to TRBJ2-7, with 10 bases that match TRBD1. Per the germline V gene, CDR1 is LGHDT and CDR2 is YNNKEL (reference sequence). Trimming took 5 bases from V and 3 from J; bases not matched to a gene: 10. The CDR3 runs to 16 residues. CDR3 region: CASSSLSGTGDYEQYF. As DNA, the CDR3 is TGTGCCAGCAGCTCCCTATCCGGGACAGGGGACTACGAGCAGTACTTC.

The chain has TRBV12-3 or TRBV12-4 and TRBJ1-2; D is undetermined. The CDR3 loop spans 13 amino acids. V was pared by 6 bases and J by 7 bases, with 15 bases between. The CDR3 nucleotides read TGTGCCAGCAGCCCCCTTATCCCCCGTGGCTACACCTTC. It codes for CASSPLIPRGYTF.

This chain uses TRBV30 with TRBJ2-5, with 8 bases aligning to TRBD2. Germline CDR1 reads GTSNPN; CDR2 reads SVGIG (reference sequence). The CDR3 runs 14 residues. The V segment lost 2 bases and the J segment 7 bases; nucleotides outside the gene matches: 9. CDR3 sequence (DNA): TGTGCCTGGAGTCCCACTAGCGGAGTTGTGACCCAGTACTTC. Encoded protein: CAWSPTSGVVTQYF. The complete variable domain, with remaining parts taken from reference TRBV30 and TRBJ2-5, reads SQTIHQWPATLVQPVGSPLSLECTVEGTSNPNLYWYRQAAGRGLQLLFYSVGIGQISSEVPQNLSASRPQDRQFILSSKKLLLSDSGFYLCAWSPTSGVVTQYFGPGTRLLVL.

J is TRBJ2-7 and V is TRBV28; possible D gene TRBD2, 5 bases. Trimming left V 6 bases short and J 0 bases short, with 12 bases between. Per the germline V gene, CDR1 is MDHEN and CDR2 is SYDVKM. This CDR3 spans 14 amino acids. CDR3 nucleotides: TGTGCCAGCAGACCGGCCGGGAACTCCTACGAGCAGTACTTC. Translated: CASRPAGNSYEQYF.

This clone was seen at least ten times. The chain links TRBV6-6 to TRBJ1-1; 12 nucleotides agree with TRBD1. V was pared by 7 bases and J by 6 bases, with 9 bases of the junction left unmatched. The CDR3 is 15 amino acids. Per germline, CDR1 MNHNY and CDR2 SVGAGI (reference sequence). The CDR3 nucleotides read TGTGCCAGCAAGGGACAGGGGGCGTATAACGCTGAAGCTTTCTTT. Amino acids: CASKGQGAYNAEAFF.

This clone was recorded once. The chain combines TRBV3-1 (or the pseudogene TRBV3-2) with TRBJ1-4, with 12 bases aligning to TRBD1. CDR3 length: 15 residues. The V and J ends lost 5 bases and 8 bases, in that order; junction bases with no gene match: 6. Per germline, CDR1 LGHDT and CDR2 YNNKEL (reference sequence). CDR3 amino acids: CASSVLGTGGEKLFF. DNA for the CDR3: TGTGCCAGCAGCGTCCTGGGGACAGGGGGCGAAAAACTGTTTTTT.

The V and J genes are TRBV10-3 and TRBJ1-1, with 7 bases aligning to TRBD1. Germline V gene sequence: CDR1 ENHRY, CDR2 SYGVKD. With 2 bases clipped from V and 4 bases from J, the junction kept 4 bases outside the gene matches. The length of the CDR3 is 14 residues. The CDR3 DNA reads TGTGCCATCAGTGAGAGGGGGCGAGGCACTGAAGCTTTCTTT. The encoded protein is CAISERGRGTEAFF.

The chain recombines TRBV6-4 with TRBJ2-1; the D is unclear. The length of the CDR3 is 15 residues. Between the trimmed V and J ends, which lost 0 bases and 12 bases, there was a span of 18 bases. The germline gives CDR1 MRHNA, CDR2 SNTAGT. The CDR3: CASSDSTAGGSGQFF. The CDR3 coding sequence is TGTGCCAGCAGTGACTCCACGGCCGGTGGATCGGGGCAGTTCTTC.

The chain recombines TRBV5-1 with TRBJ2-2; 9 nucleotides line up with TRBD1. CDR1 is SGHRS, CDR2 YFSETQ, per germline. With 5 bases clipped from V and 8 bases from J, the junction kept 7 bases outside the gene matches. The CDR3 is 14 residues long. The CDR3 loop reads CASSSTGTGGELFF. In DNA form, the CDR3 reads TGCGCCAGCAGTTCTACAGGGACAGGGGGGGAGCTGTTTTTT.

Concerning this clone: In the same sample, other DNA sequences code for this CDR3. The chain employs TRBV5-4 and TRBJ2-1; 10 nucleotides align to TRBD1. CDR3 size: 14 residues. The V segment lost 0 bases and the J segment 8 bases; nucleotides outside the gene matches: 2. Germline-derived CDR1 and CDR2 are SGHNT and YYREEE (reference sequence). For the CDR3, the DNA is TGTGCCAGCAGCTTGGGACAGGGGGCCGATGAGCAGTTCTTC. It codes for CASSLGQGADEQFF.

V is TRBV19 and J is TRBJ1-6; weak D call: TRBD1 (6 bases). Germline CDR1 reads LNHDA; CDR2 reads SQIVND (reference sequence). The CDR3 extends over 15 amino acids. Trimming cost V 3 bases and J 5 bases, with 11 bases left between them. CDR3 coding DNA: TGTGCCAGTAGTATCGGACAGACTAATAATTCACCCCTCCACTTT. Protein sequence: CASSIGQTNNSPLHF. Full variable domain (remainder filled in from reference TRBV19 and TRBJ1-6): DGGITQSPKYLFRKEGQNVTLSCEQNLNHDAMYWYRQDPGQGLRLIYYSQIVNDFQKGDIAEGYSVSREKKESFPLTVTSAQKNPTAFYLCASSIGQTNNSPLHFGNGTRLTVT.

The chain combines TRBV5-8 with TRBJ1-2, with a possible D match to TRBD1 (6 bases). The CDR3 spans 13 residues. Trimming cost V 4 bases and J 2 bases, with 9 bases left between them. Germline CDR1 SGHTS, CDR2 YDEGEE. The CDR3 region is CASSPGQNYGYTF. The CDR3 DNA follows: TGTGCCAGCAGCCCAGGACAGAACTATGGCTACACCTTC.

The chain employs TRBV7-3 and TRBJ2-7, with D maybe TRBD1 (6 bases). The CDR3 totals 14 residues. Trimming stripped 2 bases from V and 1 base from J, with 9 bases between. CDR1 SGHTA and CDR2 FQGTGA come from the germline V gene. CDR3 loop: CASSLQGNSYEQYF. In DNA, the CDR3 is TGTGCCAGCAGCTTACAGGGGAATTCCTACGAGCAGTACTTC. The whole variable domain, remainder taken from reference TRBV7-3 and TRBJ2-7, is GAGVSQTPSNKVTEKGKYVELRCDPISGHTALYWYRQSLGQGPEFLIYFQGTGAADDSGLPNDRFFAVRPEGSVSTLKIQRTERGDSAVYLCASSLQGNSYEQYFGPGTRLTVT.

V gene TRBV6-6 combines with J gene TRBJ1-1, with 7 bases aligning to TRBD1. J lost 4 bases, V lost 4 bases, and 6 bases had no gene match. CDR1 and CDR2 from the germline V gene are MNHNY and SVGAGI (reference sequence). CDR3 length: 14 residues. Here the CDR3 reads CASSSSQGSTEAFF. CDR3 DNA: TGTGCCAGCAGTTCATCACAGGGGAGCACTGAAGCTTTCTTT.

This chain connects TRBV7-6 to TRBJ1-1, with unresolved D. Germline loops: CDR1 SGHVS, CDR2 FNYEAQ. Trimming took 6 bases from V and 0 from J, leaving 8 bases between them. This CDR3 has 13 amino acids. The CDR3 here is CASSYSMNTEAFF. CDR3 nucleotides: TGTGCCAGCAGTTACAGCATGAACACTGAAGCTTTCTTT.

Here the CDR3 DNA reads TGTGCCAGCAGCCGACAGGGAGCCTACGAGCAGTACTTC. Its translation is CASSRQGAYEQYF. The chain is built from TRBV3-1 (or the pseudogene TRBV3-2) and TRBJ2-7, with 7 positions matching TRBD1. J gave up 2 bases and V 4 bases, and 2 bases lay outside the gene matches. Germline CDR1 and CDR2: LGHDT and YNNKEL (reference sequence). This CDR3 is built from 13 residues.